This T cell receptor beta chain was sequenced in a study of OX40 agonist ivuxolimab in advanced cancers. Study details: Patients assigned to dose escalation were diagnosed with hepatocellular carcinoma, melanoma, renal cell or head and neck cancer.

Profiling relied on immunoSEQ multiplex PCR, and the TCRdb table lists in-frame clones only, not all of them. The sample includes fewer than 75,000 clones, approximately 90% of them seen just once. The trim removed 4 bases at V and 3 bases at J, leaving 3 bases unmatched. CDR3 size: 14 residues. The V gene's germline CDR1 is SGHNT and CDR2 YYREEE (reference sequence). Sequencing was performed on CD4+ or CD8+ T cells sorted from blood, taken in a trial of the OX40 agonist ivuxolimab. The chain combines TRBV5-4 with TRBJ2-2; 7 bases line up with TRBD1. The sequence was collected from an adult with an advanced solid tumor such as melanoma, head and neck, liver or kidney cancer. In DNA form, the CDR3 reads TGTGCCAGCAGCATGGGACAGTACACCGGGGAGCTGTTTTTT. The encoded protein is CASSMGQYTGELFF.